A selection of T cell receptor beta chains follows, all from one sample in a study of T cells in Graves' hyperthyroidism and ophthalmopathy. One entry per CDR3 protein, called by TCRdb with MiXCR from the multiplex PCR reads. The repertoire has about 510,000 distinct CDR3 sequences, 40% to 55% of them found once; the top ten carry approximately 44%. The sample was peripheral blood or thyroid tissue (not recorded which). The source of these receptors is an adult woman with Graves' disease, either hyperthyroidism or ophthalmopathy (not recorded which). Both conserved end residues are part of each CDR3. A D gene is named only where the DNA matches it firmly. Rows may omit the clone size; those that give it use once, few, many or a size class.

j_gene | v_gene | abundance | d_gene | CDR3nt | CDR3aa
TRBJ2-7 | TRBV19 | - | - | TGTGCCAGTAGTATAGATCCCAGGACCTACGAGCAGTACTTC | CASSIDPRTYEQYF
TRBJ1-5 | TRBV9 | many | - | TGTGCCAGCAGCCGGGACAACAATCAGCCCCAGCATTTT | CASSRDNNQPQHF
TRBJ1-2 | TRBV10-3 | once | TRBD1 | TGTGCCATCAGTGGGCAGGGGGCCGGAGGCCACACCTTC | CAISGQGAGGHTF
TRBJ2-5 | TRBV19 | - | - | TGTGCCAGTAGTATCGATGGGAAAGAGACCCAGTACTTC | CASSIDGKETQYF
TRBJ1-4 | TRBV6-4 | - | - | TGTGCCAGCACCGAGGGCGAGACTAATGAAAAACTGTTTTTT | CASTEGETNEKLFF
TRBJ1-1 | TRBV30 | - | - | TGTGCCTGGAGCCCCGGTCCGGGACCTAACACTGAAGCTTTCTTT | CAWSPGPGPNTEAFF
TRBJ2-5 | TRBV7-9 | - | - | TGTGCCAGCAGCTTCGGGGCTGCGGGGGAGACCCAGTACTTC | CASSFGAAGETQYF
TRBJ1-4 | TRBV12-3/TRBV12-4 | - | - | TGTGCCAGCAGTTTTGACCTCTATGATGTTGAAAAACTGTTTTTT | CASSFDLYDVEKLFF
TRBJ1-3 | TRBV11-2 | many | - | TGTGCCAGCAGCTTAGTAGTCCGGCCCGCTGGAAACACCATATATTTT | CASSLVVRPAGNTIYF
TRBJ1-2 | TRBV12-3/TRBV12-4 | once | - | TGTGCCAGCGGACGGGATTTCGAGGGAGACTATGGCTACACCTTC | CASGRDFEGDYGYTF
TRBJ2-7 | TRBV29-1 | - | TRBD2 | TGCAGCGTTGTGCGGGGGGAGGGCAAGACCTACGAGCAGTACTTC | CSVVRGEGKTYEQYF
TRBJ1-3 | TRBV10-3 | - | - | TGTGCCATCAGTGAGGGTAGCTCTGGAAACACCATATATTTT | CAISEGSSGNTIYF
TRBJ1-4 | TRBV5-1 | - | - | TGCGCCAGCAGCTTGGGCGGACTTCATGAAAAACTGTTTTTT | CASSLGGLHEKLFF
TRBJ1-3 | TRBV7-9 | - | TRBD1 | TGTGCCAGCAGGCCAGACAGGGGGCCTTACAGAAACACCATATATTTT | CASRPDRGPYRNTIYF
TRBJ1-1 | TRBV19 | few | - | TGTGCCAGCCGGGACCTCAACACGAACACTGAAGCTTTCTTT | CASRDLNTNTEAFF
TRBJ1-2 | TRBV30 | - | TRBD1 | TGTGCCTGGACCCAAATGGGACAGGGAAGGTATGGCTACACCTTC | CAWTQMGQGRYGYTF
TRBJ1-5 | TRBV6-5 | few | - | TGTGCCAGCAGTTATTCCAGGCCCCAGCCCCAGCATTTT | CASSYSRPQPQHF
TRBJ2-7 | TRBV7-6 | once | - | TGTGCCAGCAGCTCTTACGACGAGCAGTACTTC | CASSSYDEQYF
TRBJ2-2 | TRBV9 | - | - | TGCGCCAGCAGCACTACTAGCTCCGGGGAGCTGTTTTTT | CASSTTSSGELFF
TRBJ2-2 | TRBV20-1 | many | - | TGCAGTGCTAGAAGAGCGGGCAGGACCTATGACACCGGGGAGCTGTTTTTT | CSARRAGRTYDTGELFF
TRBJ1-6 | TRBV7-2 | - | TRBD1 | TGTGCCAGCAGCTTAGACAGGGGGGAGAATTCACCCCTCCACTTT | CASSLDRGENSPLHF
TRBJ1-2 | TRBV2 | many | TRBD1 | TGTGCCAGCAAGGTCAGGGGGCCTCAGGGCTACACCTTC | CASKVRGPQGYTF
TRBJ2-7 | TRBV20-1 | - | - | TGCAGTGTTCTAGGGGACTACGAGCAGTACTTC | CSVLGDYEQYF
TRBJ2-7 | TRBV7-2 | - | TRBD1 | TGTGCCAGCAGCTTAGCGACAGGGACCTCCTACGAGCAGTACTTC | CASSLATGTSYEQYF
TRBJ2-7 | TRBV14 | - | - | TGTGCCAGCAGCCCACGTTGGGGGCTGACCTACGAGCAGTACTTC | CASSPRWGLTYEQYF
TRBJ1-1 | TRBV20-1 | many | - | TGCAGTGCCGCACGGCCGAACACTGAAGCTTTCTTT | CSAARPNTEAFF
TRBJ1-2 | TRBV29-1 | few | - | TGCAGCGGTACAGGGTCCCTCGGCTACACCTTC | CSGTGSLGYTF
TRBJ1-6 | TRBV2 | many | - | TGTGCCAGCAGGCGGGAGGGTCGGGATTCACCCCTCCACTTT | CASRREGRDSPLHF
TRBJ1-5 | TRBV10-3 | - | - | TGTGCCATCAGTAAACAGGGCAATCAGCCCCAGCATTTT | CAISKQGNQPQHF
TRBJ1-1 | TRBV2 | few | - | TGTGCCAGCAGTGAAGCGCCTATCGGGACTGAAGCTTTCTTT | CASSEAPIGTEAFF
TRBJ2-7 | TRBV20-1 | many | - | TGCAGGGCGATTGGACCTTCCTACGAGCAGTACTTC | CRAIGPSYEQYF
TRBJ2-1 | TRBV7-9 | - | TRBD1 | TGTGCCAGCAGCCTCGACAGGGTCAATGAGCAGTTCTTC | CASSLDRVNEQFF
TRBJ1-2 | TRBV10-2 | - | - | TGCGCCAGCAGTGAGTCCTGGGACTCTAAACACTATGGCTACACCTTC | CASSESWDSKHYGYTF
TRBJ1-3 | TRBV10-3 | few | - | TGTGCCATCAGTGTCGGGCAAAGCTCTGGAAACACCATATATTTT | CAISVGQSSGNTIYF
TRBJ2-7 | TRBV24-1 | many | TRBD2 | TGTGCCACCAGTGACCCCGGTTGGGGAGCGGGAGAGCAGTACTTC | CATSDPGWGAGEQYF
TRBJ1-1 | TRBV6-5 | - | - | TGTGCCAGCAGTTACTCGATTCTGGGCCTGAACACTGAAGCTTTCTTT | CASSYSILGLNTEAFF
TRBJ1-5 | TRBV25-1 | few | TRBD1 | TGTGCCAGCAGAACAGGGGATAGCAATCAGCCCCAGCATTTT | CASRTGDSNQPQHF
TRBJ1-1 | TRBV12-3/TRBV12-4 | few | - | TGTGCCAGCACCGGACTTAGCCGTGAAGCTTTCTTT | CASTGLSREAFF